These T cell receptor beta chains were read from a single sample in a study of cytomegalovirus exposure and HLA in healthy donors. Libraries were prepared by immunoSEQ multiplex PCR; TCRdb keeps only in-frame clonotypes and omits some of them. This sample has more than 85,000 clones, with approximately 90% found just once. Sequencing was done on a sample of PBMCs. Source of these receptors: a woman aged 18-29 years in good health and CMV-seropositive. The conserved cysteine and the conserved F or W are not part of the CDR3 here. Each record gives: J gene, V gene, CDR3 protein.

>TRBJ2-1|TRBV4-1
ASSQGEGERPSF
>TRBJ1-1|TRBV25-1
ASSQGPLNTEAF
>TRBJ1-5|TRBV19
ASSMGYGTGDLSGNQPQH
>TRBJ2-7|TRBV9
ASSVTGTDVLYEQY
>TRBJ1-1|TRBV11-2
ASSLSDGNTEAF
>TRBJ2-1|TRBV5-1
ASSLASGTYNEQF
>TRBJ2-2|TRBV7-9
ASSFSGAWGNTGELF
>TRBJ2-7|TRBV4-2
ASSQEQLSYEQY
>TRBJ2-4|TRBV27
ASAPAKGQGASVAKNIQY
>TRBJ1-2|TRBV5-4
ASSLTGRGVSGYT
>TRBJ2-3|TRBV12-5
ASGPDRSDTQY
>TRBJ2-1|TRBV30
AWREGREQF
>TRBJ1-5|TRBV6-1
ASSSPGDSNQPQH
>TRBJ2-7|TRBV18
ASSPQAPKVFGYEQY
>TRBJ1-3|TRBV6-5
ASSYSGQGANTIY
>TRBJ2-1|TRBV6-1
ASAPVGQYNEQF
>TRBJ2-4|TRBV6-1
ASSVEPQGLAY
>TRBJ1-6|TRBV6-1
ASSEADTRRSPLH
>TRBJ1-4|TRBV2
ASIKGVREKLF
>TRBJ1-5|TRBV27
ASSLTGGYQPQH
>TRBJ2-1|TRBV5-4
ASSLGLAGGSWVQF
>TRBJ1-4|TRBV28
ASSYGTGANEKLF
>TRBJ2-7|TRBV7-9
ASSPRGGSYEQY
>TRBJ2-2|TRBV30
AWRAGNTGELF
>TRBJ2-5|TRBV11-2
ASSLAGGGLQETQY
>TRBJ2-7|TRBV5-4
ASSPDRAYEQY
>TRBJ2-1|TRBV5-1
ASSLEPSGSSSYNEQF
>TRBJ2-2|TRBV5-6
ASSFGSVNTGELF
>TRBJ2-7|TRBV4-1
ASSFGTGEYEQY
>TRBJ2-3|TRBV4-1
ASSPGQGTDTQY
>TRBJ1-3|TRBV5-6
ASSFRDRGTGNTIY
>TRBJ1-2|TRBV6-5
ASSYGIEANYGYT
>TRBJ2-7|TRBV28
ASSLTPAIGQY
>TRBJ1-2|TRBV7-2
ASSRGSFGLYGYT
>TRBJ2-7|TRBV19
ASSIRGLADYEQY
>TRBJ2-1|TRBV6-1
ASNTGTINEQF
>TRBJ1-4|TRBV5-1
ASSLTETGDEKLF
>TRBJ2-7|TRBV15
ATSRDLAGAGEQY
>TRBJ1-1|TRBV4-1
ASSQEATVDTEAF
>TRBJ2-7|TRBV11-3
ASSLAGGPHEQY
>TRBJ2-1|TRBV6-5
ASRYSLTSRNEQF
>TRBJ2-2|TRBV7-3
ASSSYRDTGELF
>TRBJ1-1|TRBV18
ASSTQSNTEAF
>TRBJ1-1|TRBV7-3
ASSFGGNTEAF
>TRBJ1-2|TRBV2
ASSRNREGYGYT
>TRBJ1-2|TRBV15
ATSSGRAHYGYT
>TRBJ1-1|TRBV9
ASSVTGTNTEAF
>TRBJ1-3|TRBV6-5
ASSPPGDGNTIY
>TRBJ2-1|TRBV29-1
SVEGQSSYNEQF
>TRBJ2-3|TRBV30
AWSVQSADTQY
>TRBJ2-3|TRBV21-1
ASSNRADTQY
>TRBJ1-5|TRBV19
ASSTEYQPQH
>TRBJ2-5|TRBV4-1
ASSQDETSGGQETQY
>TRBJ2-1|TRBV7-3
ASSPGTSGLDEQF